This T cell receptor beta chain was sequenced for a study of spatial heterogeneity in lung cancer. TCRdb recomputed calls from the 5' RACE reads with MiXCR, one row per CDR3 protein. Among nearly 25,000 distinct CDR3 sequences listed, roughly 9% were seen once. Time point given: sample taken at primary tumor resection. General study findings and limits: In tumors, expanded intratumoral alpha and beta TCR counts tracked mutation counts.

Of note for this clonotype: The target antigen is unknown.

The sequence came from a male donor with early-stage non-small cell lung cancer. The sample was lung tumor tissue, taken at surgery.

CDR3 loop: CASSEVSGQPQHF. CDR3 nucleotides: TGTGCCAGCAGTGAGGTTTCGGGCCAGCCCCAGCATTTT. The chain couples TRBV6-4 to TRBJ1-5; D uncertain. The V end lost 3 bases, the J end lost 7 bases, and 10 bases lay between the germline ends. The CDR3 sequence is 13 residues long. Germline V lookup: CDR1 MRHNA, CDR2 SNTAGT.